This TCR beta chain appears in the sequencing data of a study of shared clonotypes between healthy human individuals. Study results and limitations: Clonotype sharing among donors likely depends on sequencing depth.

Assay used: immunoSEQ multiplex PCR; TCRdb lists only in-frame clones, some missing. The sample consists of under 600,000 clones, around 81% of them appearing once. The CDR3 has 15 residues. Germline V lookup: CDR1 SGDLS, CDR2 YYNGEE. The ends were cut back, 0 bases at V and 4 bases at J, with 11 bases in the middle. Remarks on this clone: What it binds is not known.

The chain joins TRBV9 to TRBJ2-1, with D unclear. The source material was PBMCs. The source is a middle-aged woman in good health. Some clones in this sample may be carry-over from other donors' samples. For the CDR3, the DNA is TGTGCCAGCAGCGTAGATGGCCACGCGTACAATGAGCAGTTCTTC. This translates into CASSVDGHAYNEQFF.